This TCR beta chain derives from a study of regulatory T cells in long-lasting Graves disease. Whole-study results and caveats: Those with persistent Graves' had less TCR diversity than newly diagnosed patients. Persistent patients shared more public clonotypes (2,741) than newly diagnosed patients (about 1,000).

Stated time point: newly diagnosed GD, antithyroid drugs for less than 3 months. RNA extracted from PBMCs served as the sequencing template. Recruitment took place at an endocrinology department in Xi'an, China. The sample holds many counts of this clonotype. Its antigen remains unknown. CDR1 is SGHAT, CDR2 FQDESV, per germline (reference sequence). CDR3 length: 16 residues. V dropped 2 bases and J dropped 4; count of bases not matched to a gene: 7. Investigators prepared the TCR beta libraries by applying iRepertoire HTBI primers and Arm-PCR of CDR3 regions. Using its own MiXCR run on the multiplex PCR reads, TCRdb lists one record per CDR3 protein. The table lists 200,000 to 300,000 distinct CDR3 sequences, over 20% of them singletons.

This TCR was sampled from a female donor with Graves disease. This sample comprised peripheral blood mononuclear cells (PBMCs), obtained at new diagnosis, from a patient treated with antithyroid drugs. This chain uses TRBV11-1 with TRBJ2-3; 9 bases are a match to TRBD1. The chain's CDR3 is CASSLPPGQGADTQYF. CDR3 DNA: TGTGCCAGCAGCTTACCACCGGGACAGGGTGCAGATACGCAGTATTTT.